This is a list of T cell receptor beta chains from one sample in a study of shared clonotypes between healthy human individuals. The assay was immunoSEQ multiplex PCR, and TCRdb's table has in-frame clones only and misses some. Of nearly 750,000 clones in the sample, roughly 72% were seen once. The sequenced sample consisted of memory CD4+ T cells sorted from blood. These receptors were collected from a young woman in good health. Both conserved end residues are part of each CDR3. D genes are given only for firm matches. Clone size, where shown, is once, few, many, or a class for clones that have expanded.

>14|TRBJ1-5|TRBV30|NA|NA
CALIPRARNQPQHF
TGTGCCTTAATTCCCCGGGCCCGCAATCAGCCCCAGCATTTT
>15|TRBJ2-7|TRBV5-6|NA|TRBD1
CASSTWDSASYEQYF
TGTGCCAGCAGTACTTGGGACAGTGCGTCCTACGAGCAGTACTTC
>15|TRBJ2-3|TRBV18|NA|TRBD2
CASSPELAGTDTQYF
TGTGCCAGCTCACCGGAACTAGCGGGCACAGATACGCAGTATTTT
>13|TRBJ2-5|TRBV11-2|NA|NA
CASSLSVGETQYF
TGTGCCAGCAGCTTAAGTGTAGGAGAGACCCAGTACTTC
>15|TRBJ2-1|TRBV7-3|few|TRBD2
CASSSSGTYYNEQFF
TGTGCCAGCAGCTCTAGCGGGACCTACTACAATGAGCAGTTCTTC
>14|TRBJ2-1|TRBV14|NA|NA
CASSPTGSYNEQFF
TGTGCCAGCAGCCCGACGGGCTCCTACAATGAGCAGTTCTTC
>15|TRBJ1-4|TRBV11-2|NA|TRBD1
CASSPWGQKNEKLFF
TGTGCCAGCAGCCCCTGGGGACAGAAGAATGAAAAACTGTTTTTT
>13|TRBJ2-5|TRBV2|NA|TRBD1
CASSEQGDGTQYF
TGTGCCAGCAGTGAACAGGGGGACGGGACCCAGTACTTC
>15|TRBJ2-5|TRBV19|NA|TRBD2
CASSIGPSGQETQYF
TGTGCCAGTAGTATAGGGCCTAGCGGCCAAGAGACCCAGTACTTC
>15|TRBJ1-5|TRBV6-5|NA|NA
CASSYSGGGFEPQHF
TGTGCCAGCAGTTACTCTGGGGGAGGGTTTGAGCCCCAGCATTTT
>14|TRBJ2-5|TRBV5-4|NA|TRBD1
CASSIGQGQETQYF
TGTGCCAGCAGCATAGGACAGGGCCAAGAGACCCAGTACTTC
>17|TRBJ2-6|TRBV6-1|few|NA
CASSEALRSSGANVLTF
TGTGCCAGCAGTGAAGCGCTGCGGAGCTCTGGGGCCAACGTCCTGACTTTC
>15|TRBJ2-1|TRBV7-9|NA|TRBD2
CASSPQTSGSYEQFF
TGTGCCAGCAGCCCTCAGACTAGCGGGAGTTATGAGCAGTTCTTC
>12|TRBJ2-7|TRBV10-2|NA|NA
CASSDPGYEQYF
TGCGCCAGCAGTGATCCGGGCTACGAGCAGTACTTC
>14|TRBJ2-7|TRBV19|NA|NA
CASSMASSGFSQYF
TGTGCCAGTAGTATGGCCTCTAGTGGATTCTCCCAGTACTTC
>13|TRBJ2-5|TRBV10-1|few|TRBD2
CASSEGRGETQYF
TGCGCCAGCAGTGAGGGGAGGGGAGAGACCCAGTACTTC
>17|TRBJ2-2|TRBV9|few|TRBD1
CASSARDRGRGTGELFF
TGTGCCAGCAGCGCCCGGGACAGGGGCCGCGGCACCGGGGAGCTGTTTTTT
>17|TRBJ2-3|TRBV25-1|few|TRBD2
CASSEPAGVGNEDTQYF
TGTGCCAGCAGTGAACCAGCGGGGGTCGGGAATGAAGATACGCAGTATTTT
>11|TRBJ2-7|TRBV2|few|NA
CASGLGYEQYF
TGTGCCAGCGGTCTCGGGTACGAGCAGTACTTC
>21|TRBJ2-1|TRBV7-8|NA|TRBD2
CASSLVGWASGRDSSYNEQFF
TGTGCCAGCAGCTTAGTCGGTTGGGCTAGCGGGAGGGATAGCTCCTACAATGAGCAGTTCTTC
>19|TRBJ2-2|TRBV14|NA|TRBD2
CASRPGYGLAGDSTGELFF
TGTGCCAGCAGACCGGGTTACGGACTAGCGGGCGACTCCACCGGGGAGCTGTTTTTT
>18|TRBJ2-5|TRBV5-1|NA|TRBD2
CASSPLVAGASLQETQYF
TGCGCCAGCAGCCCGCTTGTGGCGGGAGCCTCACTCCAAGAGACCCAGTACTTC
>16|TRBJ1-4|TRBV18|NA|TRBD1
CASSPELTGPNEKLFF
TGTGCCAGCTCACCAGAGCTGACAGGGCCGAATGAAAAACTGTTTTTT
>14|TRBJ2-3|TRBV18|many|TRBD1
CASSDRDGTDTQYF
TGTGCCAGCTCCGACAGGGATGGCACAGATACGCAGTATTTT
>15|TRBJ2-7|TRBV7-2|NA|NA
CASSLIGSSPYEQYF
TGTGCCAGCAGCTTAATTGGCAGTAGCCCCTACGAGCAGTACTTC
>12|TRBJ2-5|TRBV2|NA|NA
CASQGPQETQYF
TGTGCCAGCCAAGGACCCCAAGAGACCCAGTACTTC
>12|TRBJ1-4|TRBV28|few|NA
CASSSSPPKLFF
TGTGCCAGCAGTTCTAGCCCCCCAAAACTGTTTTTT
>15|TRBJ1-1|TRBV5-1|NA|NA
CASSYTGTSGTEAFF
TGCGCCAGCAGCTACACAGGGACGAGTGGCACTGAAGCTTTCTTT
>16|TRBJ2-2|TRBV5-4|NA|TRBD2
CASSFLAGVRTGELFF
TGTGCCAGCAGCTTCCTCGCGGGAGTTCGTACCGGGGAGCTGTTTTTT